Presented here are 30 T cell receptor beta chains from one specimen sequenced in a study of blood T cells in healthy people across ages. The use of a sample-barcoded 5' primer and a J-beta primer mix characterized a second PCR of roughly 7 to 11 cycles. TCRdb independently ran MiXCR on the 5' RACE reads; one entry per CDR3 protein. This sample has approximately 800,000 distinct CDR3 sequences; approximately 53% occur once, and the top ten carry around 41%. Sequenced sample: blood. The receptors were gathered from a man older than 75 in good health.

Only one count was recorded for this clonotype. This chain uses TRBV7-6 with TRBJ2-5; TRBD2 aligns across 9 bases. The trim removed 5 bases at V and 3 bases at J, leaving 10 bases unmatched. CDR3 length: 16 amino acids. CDR1 and CDR2 from the germline V gene are SGHVS and FNYEAQ. The CDR3 DNA is TGTGCCAGCAGCCCACTCGGGGTAGCGGGAGAAGAGACCCAGTACTTC. Amino acid sequence: CASSPLGVAGEETQYF.

The chain recombines TRBV7-2 with TRBJ1-2; weak D call: TRBD1 (5 bases). There are 15 residues in the CDR3. V was pared by 1 base and J by 4 bases, with 13 bases between. The germline gives CDR1 SGHTA, CDR2 FQGNSA. The CDR3 coding sequence is TGTGCCAGCAGCTTAGGGACTGGGGCGGGCTATGGCTACACCTTC. This codes for CASSLGTGAGYGYTF. The whole variable domain, remainder taken from reference TRBV7-2 and TRBJ1-2, is GAGVSQSPSNKVTEKGKDVELRCDPISGHTALYWYRQSLGQGLEFLIYFQGNSAPDKSGLPSDRFSAERTGGSVSTLTIQRTQQEDSAVYLCASSLGTGAGYGYTFGSGTRLTVV.

This clonotype was detected once. This rearrangement joins TRBV5-5 to TRBJ2-7; weak D call: TRBD2 (7 bases). V was cut by 4 bases and J by 7 bases, with 21 bases left in between. CDR3 length: 15 amino acids. Germline loops: CDR1 SGHKS, CDR2 YYEKEE (reference sequence). The CDR3 DNA sequence: TGTGCCAGCAGCACCAGACTAGCAGCAGACAGGGAGCAGTACTTC. Translated, it gives CASSTRLAADREQYF.

This sequence joins TRBV7-2 and TRBJ2-7; D unresolved. The CDR3 loop spans 14 amino acids. Germline V gives CDR1 SGHTA, CDR2 FQGNSA. V was clipped by 5 bases and J by 6 bases, with 17 bases between them. The CDR3, as DNA: TGTGCCAGCAGCCCTAGGCACTTGGTGGGCGAGCAGTACTTC. The encoded protein is CASSPRHLVGEQYF.

This CDR3 reads CASSVPGEKTLLGNEQFF. CDR3 DNA: TGTGCCAGCAGCGTGCCGGGGGAGAAGACACTACTAGGAAATGAGCAGTTCTTC. The chain is built from TRBV9 and TRBJ2-1; D is perhaps TRBD2 (6 bases). This CDR3 has 18 residues. Germline CDR1 reads SGDLS; CDR2 reads YYNGEE. The germline V and J ends were trimmed by 2 bases and 7 bases, with 25 bases remaining between them.

This chain's CDR3 is CASSQTTSASYEQYF. The CDR3 DNA reads as TGTGCCAGCAGCCAGACGACTAGCGCTAGCTACGAGCAGTACTTC. The chain has TRBV4-2 and TRBJ2-7, with 8 positions matching TRBD2. The CDR3 has 15 amino acids. The V gene end was trimmed by 3 bases and the J gene end by 3 bases; junction bases not matched to a gene: 7. CDR1 and CDR2 (germline): LGHNA, YNFKEQ.

This rearrangement joins TRBV25-1 to TRBJ1-5, with a possible D match to TRBD1 (5 bases). Between the trimmed V and J ends, which lost 8 bases and 2 bases, there was a span of 16 bases. Germline V gene data show CDR1 as MGHDK and CDR2 as SYGVNS. CDR3 length: 15 residues. The CDR3 sequence is CASSGRQAGNQPQHF. The CDR3 DNA is TGTGCCAGCTCGGGACGCCAAGCGGGCAATCAGCCCCAGCATTTT.

The chain links TRBV15 to TRBJ2-5; 8 bases align to TRBD1. The CDR3 has 15 amino acids. Germline lookup yields CDR1 LNHNV and CDR2 YYDKDF (reference sequence). The V gene end was trimmed by 0 bases and the J gene end by 5 bases; junction bases not matched to a gene: 5. The CDR3 sequence: CATSRDKDRDETQYF. CDR3 nucleotide sequence: TGTGCCACCAGCAGAGATAAGGACAGGGACGAGACCCAGTACTTC.

The genes are TRBV27 and TRBJ2-7, with a possible D match to TRBD2 (6 bases). Germline CDR1 MNHEY, CDR2 SMNVEV (reference sequence). The CDR3 length is 15 residues. V shed 6 bases and J shed 0 bases, with 15 bases lying between them. DNA for the CDR3: TGTGCCAGCAGCCTCTCGGGGGTTAGCTCCTACGAGCAGTACTTC. It encodes CASSLSGVSSYEQYF.

In its sample, this clonotype was seen a few times. V usage is TRBV29-1 and J usage is TRBJ2-1, with D uncertain. The CDR3 is made up of 15 amino acids. Germline CDR1 is SQVTM and CDR2 is ANQGSEA. The V gene lost 0 bases and the J gene lost 0 bases, with 9 bases spanning the gap. In nucleotides, the CDR3 is TGCAGCGTTGAAGATACCGAATTCTCCTACAATGAGCAGTTCTTC. It yields the protein CSVEDTEFSYNEQFF.

This clonotype was detected only a few times. The chain carries TRBV20-1 and TRBJ2-7; 8 bases are a match to TRBD2. Unmatched junction bases numbered 32, after V lost 4 bases and J lost 3 bases. The length of the CDR3 is 22 residues. Germline V gives CDR1 DFQATT, CDR2 SNEGSKA (reference sequence). The CDR3 DNA reads TGCAGTGCTACGATTAGAGCCTCGCAGGGGAGGTCCAGCGGGAGATACGACTACGAGCAGTACTTC. It specifies CSATIRASQGRSSGRYDYEQYF.

The chain employs TRBV27 and TRBJ1-5; weak D call: TRBD1 (5 bases). CDR3 length: 16 amino acids. V lost 4 bases and J 5 bases, leaving 18 bases between the germline ends. Germline V gene data show CDR1 as MNHEY and CDR2 as SMNVEV (reference sequence). As DNA, the CDR3 is TGTGCCAGCAGTTCATCGGGAGGGGTGGGGGATCAGCCCCAGCATTTT. Translation: CASSSSGGVGDQPQHF.

CDR3 sequence (DNA): TGTGCCAGCAGCTTACCTGCATGGCGGGAGGCCCCAGATACGCAGTATTTT. Its translation: CASSLPAWREAPDTQYF. The V gene is TRBV7-9, the J gene TRBJ2-3; 8 bases line up with TRBD2. The CDR3 consists of 17 residues. Per the germline V gene, CDR1 is SEHNR and CDR2 is FQNEAQ (reference sequence). V lost 2 bases and J lost 4; bases outside the gene matches: 11. The full variable domain, its missing parts supplied by reference TRBV7-9 and TRBJ2-3, is DTGVSQNPRHKITKRGQNVTFRCDPISEHNRLYWYRQTLGQGPEFLTYFQNEAQLEKSRLLSDRFSAERPKGSFSTLEIQRTEQGDSAMYLCASSLPAWREAPDTQYFGPGTRLTVL.

V gene TRBV28 combines with J gene TRBJ2-3; 11 bases agree with TRBD2. The junction had 3 bases not matched to a gene; V was cut back by 4 bases and J by 3 bases. Germline CDR1 and CDR2: MDHEN and SYDVKM. The CDR3 spans 15 residues. The CDR3 loop is CASSSTSGMTDTQYF. DNA for the CDR3: TGTGCCAGCAGTTCGACTAGCGGGATGACAGATACGCAGTATTTT.

This clonotype was seen at least ten times. V gene TRBV7-2 combines with J gene TRBJ2-1; 8 nucleotides line up with TRBD2. V shed 6 bases and J 1 base; nucleotides not matched to a gene: 5. The CDR3 runs to 15 residues. Germline V lookup: CDR1 SGHTA, CDR2 FQGNSA. In DNA form, the CDR3 reads TGTGCCAGCAGGTTCAGCGGGAGTTCCTACAATGAGCAGTTCTTC. Translated, it gives CASRFSGSSYNEQFF.

The chain has TRBV29-1 and TRBJ2-1; TRBD2 might be the D (5 bases). Trimming took 0 bases from V and 7 from J, leaving 28 bases between them. The V gene's germline CDR1 is SQVTM and CDR2 ANQGSEA. The CDR3 totals 19 residues. The CDR3 coding sequence is TGCAGCGTTGAAGAGGTTCCTAGCAGGACCCCTACTTCGAGGAATGAGCAGTTCTTC. It is translated as CSVEEVPSRTPTSRNEQFF.

The chain carries TRBV28 and TRBJ2-2; 7 nucleotides agree with TRBD1. V shed 8 bases and J 1 base; nucleotides not matched to a gene: 7. CDR1 is MDHEN and CDR2 is SYDVKM in the germline V gene. This CDR3 has 15 amino acids. CDR3 residues: CASLPGQVNTGELFF. Here the CDR3 DNA reads TGTGCCAGCCTACCCGGACAGGTGAACACCGGGGAGCTGTTTTTT.

This clonotype was detected a few times. A junction boundary mismatches the germline segment, possibly from a read error. The J gene is TRBJ2-1, the V gene TRBV4-2; D is perhaps TRBD2 (6 bases). Germline V lookup: CDR1 LGHNA, CDR2 YNFKEQ. The CDR3 contains 15 residues. The CDR3 DNA is TGTGCTAGCAGTCGCCCTGGGGGACTCGACAATGAGCAGTTCTTC. Amino acids: CASSRPGGLDNEQFF.

A remark on this clonotype: Germline and junction disagree at one end, which may indicate a read error. J is TRBJ1-6 and V is TRBV20-1; possible D gene TRBD1, 5 bases. The germline CDR1 and CDR2 sequences are DFQATT and SNEGSKA (reference sequence). This CDR3 spans 18 amino acids. The CDR3 nucleotides read TGCAGTGCTATAACGGGACCGACCCTCGGGTCCTATAATTCACCCCCCCACTTT. As protein: CSAITGPTLGSYNSPPHF.

The V call is TRBV2, the J call TRBJ2-3; 10 bases agree with TRBD2. V lost 1 base to trimming and J lost 14 bases; unmatched junction nucleotides: 15. Germline V gene sequence: CDR1 SNHLY, CDR2 FYNNEI. The CDR3 runs to 16 residues. In DNA form, the CDR3 reads TGTGCCAGCAGTGAAGGGCTAGCGGGAGTAAACAGATACGCGTATTTT. Protein product: CASSEGLAGVNRYAYF.

This clonotype was picked up a small number of times. The chain combines TRBV20-1 with TRBJ2-5, with TRBD2 matching over 13 bases. V lost 2 bases and J lost 5; bases outside the gene matches: 11. The CDR3 extends over 17 amino acids. CDR1 and CDR2 from the germline V gene are DFQATT and SNEGSKA (reference sequence). CDR3 coding DNA: TGCAGTGCTAGAAGTCAACTAGCGGGAGGGCGTTGGGAGACCCAGTACTTC. Its protein is CSARSQLAGGRWETQYF.

The table lists this clonotype with a few counts. The chain recombines TRBV6-5 with TRBJ2-3; possible D gene TRBD2, 6 bases. The CDR3 is 18 residues long. From germline, CDR1 is MNHEY and CDR2 SVGAGI. The V and J ends lost 0 bases and 1 base respectively, with 17 bases between them. CDR3 amino acids: CASSYSSGSGGRTDTQYF. The CDR3 DNA is TGTGCCAGCAGTTACTCGAGTGGTAGCGGAGGTCGCACAGATACGCAGTATTTT.

This chain links TRBV4-1 with TRBJ2-7, with 7 bases identical to TRBD2. There are 16 residues in the CDR3. Germline V CDR1 and CDR2: MGHRA, YSYEKL. V dropped 0 bases and J dropped 2; count of bases not matched to a gene: 7. Written as DNA, the CDR3 is TGCGCCAGCAGCCAAGATACGGCAGGGACTACCTACGAGCAGTACTTC. Its protein product is CASSQDTAGTTYEQYF.

J is TRBJ2-1 and V is TRBV29-1, with 7 bases lining up with TRBD2. Germline V gives CDR1 SQVTM, CDR2 ANQGSEA. Trimming cost V 8 bases and J 3 bases; bases outside gene matches: 10. The CDR3 has 14 residues. The CDR3 DNA reads as TGCAGCCTGTCGCAGCGGGGAAGCTACAATGAGCAGTTCTTC. Translation gives CSLSQRGSYNEQFF.

The V and J genes are TRBV28 and TRBJ2-4; 7 positions match TRBD2. Germline V lookup: CDR1 MDHEN, CDR2 SYDVKM. This CDR3 has 17 amino acids. With V trimmed by 2 bases and J by 0 bases, 7 bases remained unmatched. The CDR3: CASSLTVAGLAKNIQYF. CDR3 nucleotides: TGTGCCAGCAGTTTAACGGTAGCGGGTCTAGCCAAAAACATTCAGTACTTC.

The chain carries TRBV5-1 and TRBJ2-1; D may correspond to TRBD1 or TRBD2 (5 bases each). This CDR3 is 15 amino acids long. V was trimmed by 7 bases and J by 13 bases, leaving 27 bases between them. CDR1 SGHRS and CDR2 YFSETQ come from the germline V gene. The CDR3 sequence is CASGPGKWGLMSQFF. As DNA, the CDR3 is TGCGCCAGCGGTCCGGGGAAATGGGGCCTAATGAGTCAGTTCTTC. The full variable domain, with the rest looked up from reference TRBV5-1 and TRBJ2-1, is KAGVTQTPRYLIKTRGQQVTLSCSPISGHRSVSWYQQTPGQGLQFLFEYFSETQRNKGNFPGRFSGRQFSNSRSEMNVSTLELGDSALYLCASGPGKWGLMSQFFGPGTRLTVL.

The V call is TRBV6-5, the J call TRBJ2-4, with no clear D. The J call may be in error: the DNA end matches TRBJ2-7 better. Per germline, CDR1 MNHEY and CDR2 SVGAGI. This CDR3 spans 14 amino acids. CDR3 bases: TGTGCCAGCAGTTACTCGGGCAGTGCCTACGAGCAGTACTTC. Translating gives CASSYSGSAYEQYF.

This clonotype was counted between two and nine times. In DNA form, the CDR3 reads TGTGCCAGCAGCGTACAGGGAGGGGAGACCCAGTACTTC. Residues: CASSVQGGETQYF. This chain joins TRBV13 and TRBJ2-5, with a tentative D call TRBD2 (7 bases). CDR3 length: 13 residues. CDR1 is PRHDT, CDR2 FYEKMQ, per germline (reference sequence). V lost 5 bases to trimming and J lost 5 bases, with 12 bases between them.

V usage is TRBV20-1 and J usage is TRBJ2-3; no definite D call. The CDR3 length is 14 residues. Trimming removed 2 bases at V and 14 bases at J, with 23 bases between. Per germline, CDR1 DFQATT and CDR2 SNEGSKA (reference sequence). DNA for the CDR3: TGCAGTGCTAGAACCGGGCCCCCTCGCAGAGACGCGTATTTT. Translation gives CSARTGPPRRDAYF.

This sequence joins TRBV7-2 and TRBJ1-2; 8 nucleotides line up with TRBD1. Germline V gene lookup returns CDR1 SGHTA and CDR2 FQGNSA. With 2 bases clipped from V and 6 bases from J, the junction kept 5 bases outside the gene matches. This CDR3 is 14 amino acids long. The CDR3, as DNA: TGTGCCAGCAGCTTACAGGGGGCAATGGATGGCTACACCTTC. Translating gives CASSLQGAMDGYTF.